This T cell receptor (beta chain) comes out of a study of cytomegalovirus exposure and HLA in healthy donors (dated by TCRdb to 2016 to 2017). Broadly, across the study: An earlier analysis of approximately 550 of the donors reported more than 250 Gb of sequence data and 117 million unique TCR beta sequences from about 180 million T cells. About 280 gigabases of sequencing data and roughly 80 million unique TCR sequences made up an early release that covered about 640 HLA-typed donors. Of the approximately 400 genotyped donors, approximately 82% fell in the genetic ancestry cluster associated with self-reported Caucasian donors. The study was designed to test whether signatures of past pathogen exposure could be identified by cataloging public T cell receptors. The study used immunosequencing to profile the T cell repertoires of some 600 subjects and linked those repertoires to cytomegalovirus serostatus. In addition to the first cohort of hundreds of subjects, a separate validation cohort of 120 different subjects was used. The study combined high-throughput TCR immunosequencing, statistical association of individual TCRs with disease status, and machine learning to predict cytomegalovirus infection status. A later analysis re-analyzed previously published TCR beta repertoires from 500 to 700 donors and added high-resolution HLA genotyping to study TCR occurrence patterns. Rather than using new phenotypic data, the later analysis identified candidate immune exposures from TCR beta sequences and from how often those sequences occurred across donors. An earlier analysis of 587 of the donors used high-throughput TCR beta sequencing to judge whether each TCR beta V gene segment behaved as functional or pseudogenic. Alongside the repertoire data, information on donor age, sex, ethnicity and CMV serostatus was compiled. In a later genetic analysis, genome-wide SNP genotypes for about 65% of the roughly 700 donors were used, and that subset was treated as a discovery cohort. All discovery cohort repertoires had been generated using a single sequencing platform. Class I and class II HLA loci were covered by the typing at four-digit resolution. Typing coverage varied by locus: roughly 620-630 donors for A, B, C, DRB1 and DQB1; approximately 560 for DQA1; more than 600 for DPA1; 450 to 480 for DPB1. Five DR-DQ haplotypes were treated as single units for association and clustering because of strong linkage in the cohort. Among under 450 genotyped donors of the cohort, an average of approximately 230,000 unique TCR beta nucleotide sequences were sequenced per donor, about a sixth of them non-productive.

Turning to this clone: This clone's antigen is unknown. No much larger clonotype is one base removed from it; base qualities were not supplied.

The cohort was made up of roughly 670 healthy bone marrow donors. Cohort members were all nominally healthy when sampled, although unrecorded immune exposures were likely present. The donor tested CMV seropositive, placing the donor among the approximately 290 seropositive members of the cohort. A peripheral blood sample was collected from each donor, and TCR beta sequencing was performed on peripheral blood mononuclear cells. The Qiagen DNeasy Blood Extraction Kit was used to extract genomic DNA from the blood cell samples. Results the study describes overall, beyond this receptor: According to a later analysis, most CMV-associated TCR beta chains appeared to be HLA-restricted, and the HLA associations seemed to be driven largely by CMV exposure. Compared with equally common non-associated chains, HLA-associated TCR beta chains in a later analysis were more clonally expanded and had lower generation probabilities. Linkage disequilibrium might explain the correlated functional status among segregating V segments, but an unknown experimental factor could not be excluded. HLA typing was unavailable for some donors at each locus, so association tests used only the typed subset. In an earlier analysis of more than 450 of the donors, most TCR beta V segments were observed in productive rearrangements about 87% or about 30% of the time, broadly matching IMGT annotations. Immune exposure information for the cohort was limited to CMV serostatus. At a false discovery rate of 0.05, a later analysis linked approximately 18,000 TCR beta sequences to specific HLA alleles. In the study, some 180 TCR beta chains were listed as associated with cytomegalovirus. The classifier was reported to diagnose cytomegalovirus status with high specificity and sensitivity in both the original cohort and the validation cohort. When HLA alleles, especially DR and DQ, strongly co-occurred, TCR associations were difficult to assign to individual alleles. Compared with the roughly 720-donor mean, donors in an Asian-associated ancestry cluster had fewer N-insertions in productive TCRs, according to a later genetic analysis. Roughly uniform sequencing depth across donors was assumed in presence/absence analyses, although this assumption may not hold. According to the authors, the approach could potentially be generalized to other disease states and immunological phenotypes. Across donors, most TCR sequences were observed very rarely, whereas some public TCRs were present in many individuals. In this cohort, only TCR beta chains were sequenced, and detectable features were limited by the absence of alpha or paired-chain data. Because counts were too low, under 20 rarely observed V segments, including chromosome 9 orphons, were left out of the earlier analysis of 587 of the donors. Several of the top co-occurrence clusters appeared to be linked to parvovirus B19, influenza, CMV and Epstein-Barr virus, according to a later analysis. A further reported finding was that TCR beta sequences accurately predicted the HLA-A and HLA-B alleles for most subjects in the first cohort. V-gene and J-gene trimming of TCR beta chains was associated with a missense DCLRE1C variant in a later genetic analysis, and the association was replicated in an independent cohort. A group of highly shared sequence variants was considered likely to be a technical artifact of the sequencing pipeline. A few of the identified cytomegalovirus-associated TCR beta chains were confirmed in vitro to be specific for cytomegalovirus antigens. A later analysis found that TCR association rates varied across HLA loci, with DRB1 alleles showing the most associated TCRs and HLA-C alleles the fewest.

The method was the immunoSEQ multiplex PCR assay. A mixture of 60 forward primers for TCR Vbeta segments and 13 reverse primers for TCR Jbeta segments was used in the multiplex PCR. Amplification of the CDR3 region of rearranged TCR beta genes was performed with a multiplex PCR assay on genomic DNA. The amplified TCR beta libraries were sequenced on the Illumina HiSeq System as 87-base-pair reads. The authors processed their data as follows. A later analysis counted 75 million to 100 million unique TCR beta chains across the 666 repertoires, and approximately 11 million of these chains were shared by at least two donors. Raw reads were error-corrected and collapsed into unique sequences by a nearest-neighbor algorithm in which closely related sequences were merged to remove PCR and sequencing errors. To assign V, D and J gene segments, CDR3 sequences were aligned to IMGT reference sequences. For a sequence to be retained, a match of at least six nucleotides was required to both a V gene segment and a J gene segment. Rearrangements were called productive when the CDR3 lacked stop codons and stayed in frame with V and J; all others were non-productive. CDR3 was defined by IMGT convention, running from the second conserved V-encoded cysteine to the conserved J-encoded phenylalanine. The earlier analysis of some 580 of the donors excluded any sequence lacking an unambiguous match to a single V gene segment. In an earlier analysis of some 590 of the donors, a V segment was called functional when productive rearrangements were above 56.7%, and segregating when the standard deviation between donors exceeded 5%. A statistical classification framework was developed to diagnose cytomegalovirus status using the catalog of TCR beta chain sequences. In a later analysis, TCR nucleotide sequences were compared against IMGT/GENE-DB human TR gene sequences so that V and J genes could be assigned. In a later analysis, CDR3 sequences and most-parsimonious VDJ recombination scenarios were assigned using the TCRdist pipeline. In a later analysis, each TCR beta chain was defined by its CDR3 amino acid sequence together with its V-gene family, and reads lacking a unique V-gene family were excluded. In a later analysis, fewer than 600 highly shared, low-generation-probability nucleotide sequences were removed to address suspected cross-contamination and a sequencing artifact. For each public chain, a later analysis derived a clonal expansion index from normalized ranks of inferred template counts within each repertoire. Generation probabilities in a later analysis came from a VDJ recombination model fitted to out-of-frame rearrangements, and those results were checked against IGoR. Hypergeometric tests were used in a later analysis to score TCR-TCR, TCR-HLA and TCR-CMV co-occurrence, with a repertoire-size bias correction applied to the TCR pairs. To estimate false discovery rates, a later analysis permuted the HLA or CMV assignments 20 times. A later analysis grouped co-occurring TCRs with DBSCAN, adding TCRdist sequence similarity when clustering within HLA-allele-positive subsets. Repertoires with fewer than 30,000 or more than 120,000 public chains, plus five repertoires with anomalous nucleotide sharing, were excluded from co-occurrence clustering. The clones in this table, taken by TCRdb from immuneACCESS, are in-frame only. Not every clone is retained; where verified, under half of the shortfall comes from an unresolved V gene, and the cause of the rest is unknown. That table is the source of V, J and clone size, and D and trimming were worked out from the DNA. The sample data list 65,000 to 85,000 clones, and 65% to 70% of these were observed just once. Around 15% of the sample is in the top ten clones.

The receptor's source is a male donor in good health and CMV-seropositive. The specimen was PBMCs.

The base sequence is TGTGCCAGCAGTGAAGCGTTTAAGGGGGCGAACTATGGCTACACCTTC. Its protein reads: CASSEAFKGANYGYTF. The sequence links TRBV6-1 to TRBJ1-2, with 7 middle bases fitting TRBD1. From V the trimming removes 0 bases and from J it removes 2 bases, while the gene matches leave 6 bases of the junction unaccounted for. CDR1 MNHNS and CDR2 SASEGT are derived from the germline V gene. The CDR3 measures 16 amino acids from cysteine to phenylalanine. The DNA shown is the 48-base CDR3, in frame from base 1.